This note documents a single T cell receptor (beta chain) sequence. The entry originates in a study of shared T cell receptors in the human thymus. TCRdb's copy holds only in-frame clones and misses some; the assay was immunoSEQ multiplex PCR. The repertoire holds 630,000 or so clones, with around 87% as singletons. V lost 2 bases and J lost 6; bases outside the gene matches: 15. This CDR3 region has 18 residues. Germline CDR1 reads SGHTS; CDR2 reads YDEGEE. The sample was also reused in another study, on human thymus T cells.

The chain carries TRBV5-8 and TRBJ2-1; 9 nucleotides match TRBD2. This clonotype was obtained from a boy under two years old with a congenital heart defect. The sample consisted of thymocytes. This CDR3 reads CASSFDLTSSGTANEQFF. Here the CDR3 DNA reads TGTGCCAGCAGCTTCGACCTTACGTCTAGCGGGACGGCCAATGAGCAGTTCTTC.